What follows are 4 T cell receptor beta chains derived from one specimen sequenced in a study of blood T cell repertoires in COVID-19. Profiling relied on immunoSEQ multiplex PCR, and the TCRdb table lists in-frame clones only, not all of them. This sample has approximately 140,000 clones, with roughly four fifths found just once. Specimen: PBMCs or T cells enriched from blood (not recorded which). These receptors all stem from a woman aged 45-65 years with acute COVID-19.

This clone turned up a few times. The chain is built from TRBV7-8 and TRBJ1-5; 9 bases align to TRBD1. Germline V CDR1 and CDR2: SGHVS, FQNEAQ. There are 15 residues in the CDR3. The V gene end was trimmed by 3 bases and the J gene end by 7 bases; junction bases not matched to a gene: 7. This CDR3 is CASSLGTGKKQPQHF. CDR3 DNA: TGTGCCAGCAGCTTGGGGACAGGGAAAAAACAGCCCCAGCATTTT.

V usage is TRBV27 and J usage is TRBJ1-4; D is undetermined. The CDR3 sequence is 15 residues long. Germline V gene lookup returns CDR1 MNHEY and CDR2 SMNVEV (reference sequence). V lost 3 bases, J lost 5 bases, and 13 bases lay in between. CDR3 residues: CASSLATGFNEKLFF. In DNA form, the CDR3 reads TGTGCCAGCAGTTTGGCGACGGGGTTCAATGAAAAACTGTTTTTT.

The V and J genes are TRBV21-1 and TRBJ2-7; the table's D call, TRBD1, has no DNA check behind it. TRBV21-1 is a documented pseudogene. The CDR3 totals 14 residues. The CDR3 coding sequence is TGTGCCAGCAGCATCCCAGGGGGCTCAGGCGAGCAGTACTTC. Translated: CASSIPGGSGEQYF.

About this clone itself: This may arise from a read error, as a much more abundant clone is one base away. The V gene is TRBV30, the J gene TRBJ1-5; 8 nucleotides align to TRBD1. The CDR3 length is 13 residues. Trimming at V came to 2 bases and at J to 5 bases, leaving 2 bases not matched to a gene. CDR1 is GTSNPN and CDR2 is SVGIG in the germline V gene (reference sequence). The CDR3 loop is CAWSIQGDQPQHF. CDR3 in DNA: TGTGCCTGGAGTATACAGGGGGATCAGCCCCAGCATTTT.